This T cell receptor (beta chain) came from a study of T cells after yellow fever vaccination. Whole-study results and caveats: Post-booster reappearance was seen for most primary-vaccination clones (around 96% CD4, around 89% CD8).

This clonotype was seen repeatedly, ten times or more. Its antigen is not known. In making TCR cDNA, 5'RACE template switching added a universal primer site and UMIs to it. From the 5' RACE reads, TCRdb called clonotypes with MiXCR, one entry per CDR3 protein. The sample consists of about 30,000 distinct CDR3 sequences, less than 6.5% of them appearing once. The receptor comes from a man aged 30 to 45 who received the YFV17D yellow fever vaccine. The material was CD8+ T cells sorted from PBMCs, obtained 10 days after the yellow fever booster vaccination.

In DNA form, the CDR3 reads TGCGCCAGCAGCCAACTAGAGGTGGGAACTGAAGCTTTCTTT. Encoded protein: CASSQLEVGTEAFF. The rearrangement links TRBV4-3 to TRBJ1-1; D remains ambiguous. Germline V gene lookup returns CDR1 LGHNA and CDR2 YSLEER. V lost 2 bases to trimming and J lost 5 bases, with 12 bases between them. The CDR3 runs to 14 residues.